This is a list of T cell receptor beta chains from one sample in a study of graft-versus-host responses after intestinal transplantation. Produced via immunoSEQ multiplex PCR; TCRdb's table is partial and in-frame only. The sample lists a few thousand clones; 65% to 80% were seen once. Sample: ileum tissue, taken 120 to 130 days after intestinal transplantation. All receptors come from a human patient who received an intestinal transplant, so some T cells may come from the graft donor. The CDR3 runs from the conserved cysteine through the conserved F or W. A row's size may be missing; if present it is once, few, many or a size class.

j_call	clone_size	v_call	cdr3_aa
TRBJ2-5	few	TRBV5-1	CASSPVGTEPWETQYF
TRBJ1-2	.	TRBV5-1	CASSLASGSLYGYTF
TRBJ2-5	once	TRBV7-7	CASSLGGTGEETQYF
TRBJ1-5	.	TRBV19	CASSLTDNQPQHF
TRBJ1-4	few	TRBV4-2	CASSQGGAVEKLFF
TRBJ1-1	.	TRBV5-1	CASSLAVYRGRTEAFF
TRBJ2-7	.	TRBV7-8	CASSRTGSHEQYF
TRBJ2-1	.	TRBV4-1	CASSQGGAGGVEQFF
TRBJ2-2	.	TRBV10-3	CATKKGRDTGELFF
TRBJ2-7	.	TRBV7-9	CASSWDNSYEQYF
TRBJ2-5	.	TRBV7-3	CASSLTGTREEAQYF
TRBJ2-3	.	TRBV7-2	CASSAYGTADTQYF
TRBJ2-7	.	TRBV27	CASSFIATLRHEQYF
TRBJ1-2	.	TRBV13	CASSFYRTLGGYGYTF
TRBJ1-4	.	TRBV19	CASRSFSGQDNEKLFF
TRBJ2-3	.	TRBV7-3	CASSLTPSQGDTQYF
TRBJ2-2	.	TRBV28	CASSSSRDRGLSGELFF
TRBJ2-7	few	TRBV2	CASSGDSTVEQYF
TRBJ1-5	large	TRBV2	CASSSWDLNQPQHF
TRBJ2-7	few	TRBV18	CASSLDRTSSYEQYF
TRBJ2-3	.	TRBV5-1	CASSLGGVGTDTQYF
TRBJ1-4	once	TRBV6-5	CASSPTGFEKLFF
TRBJ2-7	few	TRBV13	CASSYDRYEQYF
TRBJ2-7	.	TRBV28	CASSWGRAYEQYF
TRBJ2-1	.	TRBV18	CASSPWEWPYNEQFF
TRBJ2-1	.	TRBV6-1	CASRLDRARYNEQFF
TRBJ2-7	.	TRBV7-8	CASSSSFFDEQYF
TRBJ2-1	.	TRBV4-2	CASSQDGSGDEQFF
TRBJ2-7	.	TRBV6-1	CASSELPVSSYEQYF
TRBJ1-2	.	TRBV6-4	CASSQGANYGYTF
TRBJ2-6	.	TRBV10-2	CASRARPDGANVLTF
TRBJ1-2	.	TRBV6-1	CASSDTWTGYGYTF
TRBJ2-5	.	TRBV9	CASSETPGAWGQETQYF
TRBJ1-2	.	TRBV2	CASRARRGDSNYGYTF
TRBJ1-2	large	TRBV5-6	CASSFVKENSLKINYGYTF
TRBJ1-2	.	TRBV7-6	CASSPYPAPFYGYTF
TRBJ2-1	.	TRBV27	CASSLYVDTSYNEQFF
TRBJ1-5	.	TRBV6-9	CASRPYDGSLKKPQHF
TRBJ2-1	.	TRBV28	CASSLVAGGRFF
TRBJ2-3	.	TRBV13	CASSLAPGDTQYF
TRBJ1-4	few	TRBV4-2	CASSQDPGTGVEKLFF
TRBJ2-1	.	TRBV7-8	CASSHLASGRAANEQFF
.	.	TRBV6-5	CASSLGLAGGYEQYF